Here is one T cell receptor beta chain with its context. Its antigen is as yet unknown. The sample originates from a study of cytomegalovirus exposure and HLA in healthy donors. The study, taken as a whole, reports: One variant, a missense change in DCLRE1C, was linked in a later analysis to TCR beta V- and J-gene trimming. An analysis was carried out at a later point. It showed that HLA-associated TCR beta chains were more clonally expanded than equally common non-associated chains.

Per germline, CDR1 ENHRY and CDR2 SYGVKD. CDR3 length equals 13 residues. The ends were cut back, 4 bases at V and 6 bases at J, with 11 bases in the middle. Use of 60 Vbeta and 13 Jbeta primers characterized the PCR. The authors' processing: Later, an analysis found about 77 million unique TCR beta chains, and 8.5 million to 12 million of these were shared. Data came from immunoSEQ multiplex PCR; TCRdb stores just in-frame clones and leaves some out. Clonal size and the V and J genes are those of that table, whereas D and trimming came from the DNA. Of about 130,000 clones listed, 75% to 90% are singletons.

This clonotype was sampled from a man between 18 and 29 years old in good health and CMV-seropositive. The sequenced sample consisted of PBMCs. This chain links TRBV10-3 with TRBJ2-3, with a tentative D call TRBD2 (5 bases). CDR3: CAISGRTGDTQYF. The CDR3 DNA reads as TGTGCCATCAGTGGGAGGACTGGGGATACGCAGTATTTT.